These 14 T cell receptor beta chains originate from one sample sequenced in a study of blood T cell repertoires in COVID-19. The table came from immunoSEQ multiplex PCR; TCRdb's copy has only in-frame clones and leaves some out. Counted here are 50,000 to 70,000 clones, over 75% occurring once; the ten biggest clones make up approximately 10%. Input material: peripheral blood. The origin of the receptors is an elderly woman with active COVID-19.

The V call is TRBV5-6, the J call TRBJ1-2; 8 bases map to TRBD1. This CDR3 is 14 amino acids long. Trimming removed 4 bases from V and 3 bases from J; junction bases left unmatched: 5. The germline V gene encodes CDR1 SGHDT and CDR2 YYEEEE. The CDR3 is CASSAGGWDYGYTF. CDR3 nucleotides: TGTGCCAGCAGCGCAGGGGGCTGGGACTATGGCTACACCTTC.

The chain recombines TRBV29-1 with TRBJ2-5; D remains unclear. Trimming left V 4 bases short and J 2 bases short, with 5 bases between. In germline, CDR1 is SQVTM, CDR2 ANQGSEA. This CDR3 is built from 11 residues. In DNA, the CDR3 is TGCAGCGTTGCCCCACAAGAGACCCAGTACTTC. Amino acids: CSVAPQETQYF. The full variable domain, completed using reference TRBV29-1 and TRBJ2-5, is SAVISQKPSRDICQRGTSLTIQCQVDSQVTMMFWYRQQPGQSLTLIATANQGSEATYESGFVIDKFPISRPNLTFSTLTVSNMSPEDSSIYLCSVAPQETQYFGPGTRLLVL.

The chain carries TRBV5-5 and TRBJ1-2, with a possible D match to TRBD1 (5 bases). V lost 0 bases and J 8 bases, leaving 14 bases between the germline ends. CDR1 is SGHKS and CDR2 is YYEKEE in the germline V gene (reference sequence). This CDR3 is built from 14 residues. CDR3 nucleotides: TGTGCCAGCAGCTTGGCCGGGTGGGGGGAAGGCTACACCTTC. Its translation: CASSLAGWGEGYTF.

This chain connects TRBV3-1 (or the pseudogene TRBV3-2) to TRBJ1-1, with TRBD1 as a possible D gene (6 bases). Looked up from germline, CDR1 is LGHDT and CDR2 is YNNKEL (reference sequence). The CDR3 spans 12 residues. V was trimmed by 2 bases and J by 5 bases, leaving 6 bases between them. The CDR3 protein is CASSQTGTEAFF. DNA of the CDR3: TGTGCCAGCAGCCAAACAGGGACTGAAGCTTTCTTT.

CDR3 DNA: TGTGCCAGCAGTTTAGGTGGGGACAGGGGGCGATACGAGCAGTACGTC. Translation gives CASSLGGDRGRYEQYV. V is TRBV28 and J is TRBJ2-7; 12 positions agree with TRBD1. This CDR3 is 16 amino acids long. V gave up 2 bases and J gave up 4 bases; unmatched junction bases: 6. The V gene's germline CDR1 is MDHEN and CDR2 SYDVKM.

A single count supports this clone. The chain couples TRBV5-6 to TRBJ2-3; 14 bases match TRBD2. Germline CDR1 and CDR2: SGHDT and YYEEEE. This CDR3 spans 14 amino acids. J was trimmed by 11 bases and V by 4 bases; bases with no gene match: 6. CDR3 DNA sequence: TGTGCCAGCAGCCAAGGGACTAGCGGGGGCAAGCAGTATTTT. Translating it yields CASSQGTSGGKQYF.

In its sample, this clone was seen a few times. The rearrangement uses TRBV7-9 and TRBJ2-7, with D possibly TRBD2 on 5 matching bases. The V end was cut by 5 bases, the J end by 5 bases, with 13 bases between. The CDR3 extends over 13 amino acids. Germline V gene data show CDR1 as SEHNR and CDR2 as FQNEAQ (reference sequence). This chain's CDR3 is CASSRPGFHEQYF. As DNA, the CDR3 is TGTGCCAGCAGCAGGCCGGGGTTCCACGAGCAGTACTTC.

Only a few counts were recorded for this clone. The genes are TRBV9 and TRBJ2-3; D ambiguous. The germline V and J ends were trimmed by 3 bases and 6 bases, with 11 bases remaining between them. Germline V CDR1 and CDR2: SGDLS, YYNGEE. CDR3 length: 13 amino acids. The CDR3 coding sequence is TGTGCCAGCAGCGAGCTGACCGGGGATACGCAGTATTTT. Protein sequence: CASSELTGDTQYF. Drawing the rest from reference TRBV9 and TRBJ2-3, the complete variable domain is DSGVTQTPKHLITATGQRVTLRCSPRSGDLSVYWYQQSLDQGLQFLIQYYNGEERAKGNILERFSAQQFPDLHSELNLSSLELGDSALYFCASSELTGDTQYFGPGTRLTVL.

The chain is built from TRBV2 and TRBJ1-2; 7 nucleotides agree with TRBD1. The CDR3 contains 14 residues. J was trimmed by 4 bases and V by 5 bases; bases with no gene match: 7. Germline CDR1 is SNHLY and CDR2 is FYNNEI. The CDR3 DNA reads TGTGCCAGCAGTCCTCAGGGGGGTAGCTATGGCTACACCTTC. This codes for CASSPQGGSYGYTF.

The V gene is TRBV10-3, the J gene TRBJ1-6; a weak D match, TRBD1 (6 bases). The CDR3 extends over 15 amino acids. V lost 6 bases and J lost 6, with 15 bases in between. The germline V gene has CDR1 ENHRY and CDR2 SYGVKD. CDR3 loop: CAIRRNREPNSPLHF. The CDR3 coding sequence is TGTGCCATCAGAAGGAACAGGGAACCTAATTCACCCCTCCACTTT.

The CDR3 region is CASSYTGLEYNEQFF. In nucleotides, the CDR3 is TGTGCCAGCAGTTATACGGGACTGGAGTACAATGAGCAGTTCTTC. This sequence joins TRBV6-2 or TRBV6-3 and TRBJ2-1, with TRBD2 as a possible D gene (6 bases). Germline values: CDR1 MNHEY, CDR2 SVGEGT. V was cut by 3 bases and J by 4 bases, with 13 bases left in between. The CDR3 spans 15 residues.

In its sample, this clone was seen once. The chain couples TRBV18 to TRBJ2-2; D is unclear. The CDR3 loop spans 16 amino acids. V was cut by 3 bases and J by 0 bases, with 11 bases left in between. Germline lookup yields CDR1 KGHSH and CDR2 LQKENI. As DNA, the CDR3 is TGTGCCAGCTCACCCCAGGATCGCGCGAACACCGGGGAGCTGTTTTTT. This codes for CASSPQDRANTGELFF.

The chain employs TRBV19 and TRBJ2-6; 7 bases align to TRBD1. From germline, CDR1 is LNHDA and CDR2 SQIVND (reference sequence). The CDR3 runs to 18 residues. Germline trimming cut 6 bases from V and 0 bases from J; bases unmatched to any gene: 11. In DNA form, the CDR3 reads TGTGCCAGTAGCCTGGGACAGCCTACTTACTCTGGGGCCAACGTCCTGACTTTC. As protein: CASSLGQPTYSGANVLTF. Using reference TRBV19 and TRBJ2-6 for the parts outside the CDR3, the full variable domain is DGGITQSPKYLFRKEGQNVTLSCEQNLNHDAMYWYRQDPGQGLRLIYYSQIVNDFQKGDIAEGYSVSREKKESFPLTVTSAQKNPTAFYLCASSLGQPTYSGANVLTFGAGSRLTVL.

This clone was recorded only once. The chain links TRBV10-3 to TRBJ2-7, with 14 bases lining up with TRBD2. CDR1 and CDR2 (germline): ENHRY, SYGVKD. This CDR3 contains 12 residues. J lost 7 bases, V lost 10 bases, and 3 bases had no gene match. This CDR3 reads CASGLAGGEQYF. The CDR3 nucleotides read TGTGCCAGCGGACTAGCGGGAGGTGAGCAGTACTTC.